These 21 T cell receptor beta chains came from one sample sequenced in a study of blood T cell repertoires in COVID-19. TCRdb's copy holds only in-frame clones and misses some; the assay was immunoSEQ multiplex PCR. The table includes more than 80,000 clones, around 80% detected once. The sequencing sample was made of peripheral blood. The origin of the receptors is a middle-aged man with active or convalescent COVID-19.

The chain carries TRBV19 and TRBJ1-6; no firm D call. V lost 5 bases to trimming and J lost 8 bases, with 13 bases between them. The germline V gene encodes CDR1 LNHDA and CDR2 SQIVND (reference sequence). The CDR3 runs 14 residues. CDR3: CASSYPGGDSPLHF. The CDR3 nucleotides are TGTGCCAGTAGTTACCCCGGTGGAGATTCACCCCTCCACTTT.

The V gene is TRBV19, the J gene TRBJ2-6; no definite D call. CDR1 LNHDA and CDR2 SQIVND come from the germline V gene (reference sequence). Deletions cut 3 bases from V and 0 bases from J, with 9 bases between. The CDR3 sequence is 16 residues long. The CDR3 sequence is CASSMRSYSGANVLTF. The CDR3 region has the DNA TGTGCCAGTAGTATGAGGTCATACTCTGGGGCCAACGTCCTGACTTTC.

The chain recombines TRBV9 with TRBJ2-1; possibly TRBD1 for D (5 bases). CDR3 size: 13 residues. Between the trimmed V and J ends, which lost 0 bases and 6 bases, there was a span of 7 bases. Germline CDR1 reads SGDLS; CDR2 reads YYNGEE. The CDR3: CASSVGQLNEQFF. DNA for the CDR3: TGTGCCAGCAGCGTAGGACAGCTCAATGAGCAGTTCTTC.

V gene TRBV2 combines with J gene TRBJ2-1; D is possibly TRBD1 (5 bases). The CDR3 is 11 amino acids. With 3 bases removed from V and 13 bases from J, the gap between germline ends came to 10 bases. CDR1 is SNHLY, CDR2 FYNNEI, per germline. In DNA, the CDR3 is TGTGCCAGCAGTGACAGGGTACGCCAGTTCTTC. This translates into CASSDRVRQFF.

V gene TRBV6-5 combines with J gene TRBJ1-2; TRBD1 agrees at 7 bases. The CDR3 is made up of 15 amino acids. Germline CDR1 MNHEY, CDR2 SVGAGI. Trimming took 2 bases from V and 4 from J; bases not matched to a gene: 7. CDR3 region: CASSYREGGIYGYTF. The CDR3 region has the DNA TGTGCCAGCAGTTACAGGGAAGGGGGCATCTATGGCTACACCTTC.

This clone was found once. The genes are TRBV5-1 and TRBJ2-7, with 11 bases identical to TRBD1. Trimming at V came to 4 bases and at J to 5 bases, leaving 14 bases not matched to a gene. This CDR3 spans 17 amino acids. The germline V gene has CDR1 SGHRS and CDR2 YFSETQ. CDR3 loop: CASSTPGGGQGGHEQYF. The CDR3 DNA reads as TGCGCCAGCAGCACACCTGGCGGGGGACAGGGGGGTCACGAGCAGTACTTC. The full variable domain, rest sourced from reference TRBV5-1 and TRBJ2-7, is KAGVTQTPRYLIKTRGQQVTLSCSPISGHRSVSWYQQTPGQGLQFLFEYFSETQRNKGNFPGRFSGRQFSNSRSEMNVSTLELGDSALYLCASSTPGGGQGGHEQYFGPGTRLTVT.

V and J are TRBV2 and TRBJ1-5; D perhaps matches TRBD1 (5 bases). Looked up from germline, CDR1 is SNHLY and CDR2 is FYNNEI. This CDR3 has 13 amino acids. Trimming took off 6 bases at V and 3 bases at J, with 9 bases between the two ends. The CDR3 DNA reads as TGTGCCAGCAGGGGAGGGGACAATCAGCCCCAGCATTTT. Residues: CASRGGDNQPQHF. Variable domain in full (rest from reference TRBV2 and TRBJ1-5): EPEVTQTPSHQVTQMGQEVILRCVPISNHLYFYWYRQILGQKVEFLVSFYNNEISEKSEIFDDQFSVERPDGSNFTLKIRSTKLEDSAMYFCASRGGDNQPQHFGDGTRLSIL.

V gene TRBV6-5 combines with J gene TRBJ1-1; 7 bases line up with TRBD1. CDR1 and CDR2 from the germline V gene are MNHEY and SVGAGI. Trimming at V came to 6 bases and at J to 5 bases, leaving 9 bases not matched to a gene. The CDR3 consists of 14 residues. CDR3 in amino acids: CASRATGVETEAFF. The CDR3 DNA follows: TGTGCCAGCAGAGCTACAGGGGTTGAGACTGAAGCTTTCTTT.

The chain employs TRBV18 and TRBJ2-7; weak D call: TRBD2 (5 bases). The CDR3 is 13 residues long. Germline assignment: CDR1 KGHSH and CDR2 LQKENI. Trimming took off 0 bases at V and 5 bases at J, with 8 bases between the two ends. This CDR3 reads CASSPPVGDEQYF. CDR3 coding DNA: TGTGCCAGCTCACCACCCGTCGGGGACGAGCAGTACTTC.

This chain connects TRBV7-9 to TRBJ1-5, with D hard to call. V lost 4 bases, J lost 6 bases, and 10 bases lay in between. The CDR3 spans 13 residues. Germline CDR1 and CDR2: SEHNR and FQNEAQ (reference sequence). CDR3 residues: CASSSRGLQPQHF. In nucleotides, the CDR3 is TGTGCCAGCAGCTCTCGAGGGCTTCAGCCCCAGCATTTT.

This sequence joins TRBV7-2 and TRBJ2-3, with 8 positions matching TRBD1. Trimming at V came to 5 bases and at J to 1 base, leaving 11 bases not matched to a gene. Per germline, CDR1 SGHTA and CDR2 FQGNSA. The CDR3 consists of 17 residues. The CDR3 protein is CASSPWTGPDGTDTQYF. The CDR3 DNA reads as TGTGCCAGCAGCCCTTGGACAGGGCCGGACGGCACAGATACGCAGTATTTT.

J is TRBJ2-1 and V is TRBV27; 8 nucleotides agree with TRBD2. The V gene's germline CDR1 is MNHEY and CDR2 SMNVEV (reference sequence). The CDR3 is 15 residues long. J lost 10 bases, V lost 7 bases, and 15 bases had no gene match. The CDR3 spells CASTSFGLANDEQFF. DNA of the CDR3: TGTGCCAGCACCTCTTTCGGACTAGCAAACGACGAGCAGTTCTTC.

Only one count was recorded for this clone. The rearrangement joins TRBV5-5 to TRBJ1-6; TRBD1 might be the D (5 bases). CDR3 length: 15 amino acids. Trimming stripped 0 bases from V and 8 bases from J, with 12 bases between. CDR1 is SGHKS, CDR2 YYEKEE, per germline (reference sequence). CDR3 loop: CASSLGRGRDSPLHF. The CDR3, as DNA: TGTGCCAGCAGCTTGGGAAGGGGTAGGGATTCACCCCTCCACTTT.

This sequence joins TRBV18 and TRBJ2-7; TRBD1 matches at 8 bases. The CDR3 contains 14 residues. V dropped 6 bases and J dropped 2; count of bases not matched to a gene: 6. Germline assignment: CDR1 KGHSH and CDR2 LQKENI. CDR3 DNA: TGTGCCAGCTCGCCCGGGACAGGTACCTACGAGCAGTACGTC. This gives the protein CASSPGTGTYEQYV.

This clone has just a few counts. The chain carries TRBV3-1 (or the pseudogene TRBV3-2) and TRBJ1-3; D may be TRBD1 (5 bases). This CDR3 contains 16 residues. Germline values: CDR1 LGHDT, CDR2 YNNKEL (reference sequence). V was shortened by 1 base and J by 1 base, with 11 bases between the two germline ends. CDR3 loop: CASSQAYRLSGNTIYF. The DNA of the CDR3 is TGTGCCAGCAGCCAAGCTTACAGGCTTTCTGGAAACACCATATATTTT.

This clone showed up just once. The V call is TRBV7-2, the J call TRBJ1-5, with D tentatively TRBD1 (5 bases). Trimming left V 2 bases short and J 1 base short, with 9 bases between. Germline V lookup: CDR1 SGHTA, CDR2 FQGNSA. The CDR3 length is 15 residues. The CDR3 DNA reads as TGTGCCAGCAGCTTACGGCAGGGAAGCAATCAGCCCCAGCATTTT. The encoded protein is CASSLRQGSNQPQHF.

The CDR3 nucleotides are TGTGCCATCAGTGAGAGCCAGGGCCAAGAGACCCAGTACTTC. Protein: CAISESQGQETQYF. J is TRBJ2-5 and V is TRBV10-3, with a possible D match to TRBD1 (5 bases). CDR3 size: 14 residues. The V and J ends lost 2 bases and 1 base respectively, with 8 bases between them. CDR1 is ENHRY and CDR2 is SYGVKD in the germline V gene.

The chain joins TRBV19 to TRBJ2-3, with 7 nucleotides matching TRBD1. V dropped 5 bases and J dropped 5; count of bases not matched to a gene: 4. Germline CDR1 reads LNHDA; CDR2 reads SQIVND (reference sequence). The CDR3 covers 13 residues. The CDR3 protein is CASSPDREDTQYF. The CDR3 DNA reads TGTGCCAGTAGTCCCGACAGGGAAGATACGCAGTATTTT.

The V gene is TRBV4-1, the J gene TRBJ2-3, with TRBD2 matching over 8 bases. Germline-derived CDR1 and CDR2 are MGHRA and YSYEKL. The CDR3 consists of 17 residues. V was pared by 1 base and J by 5 bases, with 11 bases of the junction left unmatched. The CDR3 DNA reads TGCGCCAGCAGCCAAGTCGATCGCGGGGGGCGGAGAGATACGCAGTATTTT. Translating it yields CASSQVDRGGRRDTQYF.

The chain is built from TRBV7-8 and TRBJ2-5; TRBD2 agrees at 8 bases. CDR3 length: 16 amino acids. The V segment lost 7 bases and the J segment 4 bases; nucleotides outside the gene matches: 14. Per the germline V gene, CDR1 is SGHVS and CDR2 is FQNEAQ. CDR3 in DNA: TGTGCCAGCACCCCATCTCGGGGGGGATCCCTAGAGACCCAGTACTTC. It translates to CASTPSRGGSLETQYF. Looking up the rest from reference TRBV7-8 and TRBJ2-5 gives the full variable domain: GAGVSQSPRYKVAKRGQDVALRCDPISGHVSLFWYQQALGQGPEFLTYFQNEAQLDKSGLPSDRFFAERPEGSVSTLKIQRTQQEDSAVYLCASTPSRGGSLETQYFGPGTRLLVL.

This clone showed up just a few times. This sequence joins TRBV5-8 and TRBJ2-3; possible D gene TRBD2, 6 bases. The CDR3 extends over 14 amino acids. The germline CDR1 and CDR2 sequences are SGHTS and YDEGEE. V gave up 2 bases and J gave up 1 base, with 8 bases separating them. CDR3 nucleotides: TGTGCCAGCAGCTTCGGGGGTGGCACAGATACGCAGTATTTT. Translating gives CASSFGGGTDTQYF.